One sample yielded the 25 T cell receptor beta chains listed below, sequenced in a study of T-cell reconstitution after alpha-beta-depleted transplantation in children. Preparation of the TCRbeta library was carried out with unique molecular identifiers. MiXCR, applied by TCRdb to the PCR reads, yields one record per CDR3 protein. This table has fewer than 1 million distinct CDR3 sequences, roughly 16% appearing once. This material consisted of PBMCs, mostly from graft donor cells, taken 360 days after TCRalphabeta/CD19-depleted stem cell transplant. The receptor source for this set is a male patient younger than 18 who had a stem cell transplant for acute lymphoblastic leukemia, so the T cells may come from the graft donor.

CDR3 region: CSVEEEGLQETQYF. CDR3 DNA sequence: TGCAGCGTTGAAGAAGAAGGCCTGCAAGAGACCCAGTACTTC. The chain has TRBV29-1 and TRBJ2-5; D is unclear. Trimming stripped 0 bases from V and 2 bases from J, with 10 bases between. CDR3 length: 14 residues. The germline CDR1 and CDR2 sequences are SQVTM and ANQGSEA.

CDR3 loop: CASSFQTQTGELFF. The DNA of the CDR3 is TGCGCCAGCAGCTTCCAGACCCAAACCGGGGAGCTGTTTTTT. The chain combines TRBV5-1 with TRBJ2-2; no definite D call. Germline V gives CDR1 SGHRS, CDR2 YFSETQ. Trimming left V 2 bases short and J 5 bases short, with 10 bases between. The CDR3 runs to 14 residues.

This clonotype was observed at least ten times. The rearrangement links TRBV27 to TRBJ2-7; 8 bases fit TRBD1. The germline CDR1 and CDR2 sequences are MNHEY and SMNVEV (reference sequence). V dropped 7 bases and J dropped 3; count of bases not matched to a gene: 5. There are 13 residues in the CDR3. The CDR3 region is CASKRTGFYEQYF. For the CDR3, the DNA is TGTGCCAGCAAAAGGACAGGGTTCTACGAGCAGTACTTC.

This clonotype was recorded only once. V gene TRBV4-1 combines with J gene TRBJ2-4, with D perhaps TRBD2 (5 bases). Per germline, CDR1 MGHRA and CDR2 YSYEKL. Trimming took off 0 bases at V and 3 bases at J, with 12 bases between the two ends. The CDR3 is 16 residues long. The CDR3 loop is CASSQESVAGKNIQYF. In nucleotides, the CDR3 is TGCGCCAGCAGCCAAGAAAGCGTCGCGGGCAAAAACATTCAGTACTTC.

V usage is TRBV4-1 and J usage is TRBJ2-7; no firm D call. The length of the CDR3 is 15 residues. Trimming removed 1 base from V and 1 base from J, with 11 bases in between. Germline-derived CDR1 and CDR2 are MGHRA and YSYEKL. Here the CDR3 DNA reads TGCGCCAGCAGCCAAGGGGCCAGTTGGTCCTACGAGCAGTACTTC. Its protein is CASSQGASWSYEQYF.

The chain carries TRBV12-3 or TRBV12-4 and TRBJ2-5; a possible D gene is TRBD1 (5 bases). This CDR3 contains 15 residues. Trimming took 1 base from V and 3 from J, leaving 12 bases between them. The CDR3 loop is CASSLVGHLEETQYF. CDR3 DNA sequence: TGTGCCAGCAGTTTAGTTGGACACCTTGAAGAGACCCAGTACTTC.

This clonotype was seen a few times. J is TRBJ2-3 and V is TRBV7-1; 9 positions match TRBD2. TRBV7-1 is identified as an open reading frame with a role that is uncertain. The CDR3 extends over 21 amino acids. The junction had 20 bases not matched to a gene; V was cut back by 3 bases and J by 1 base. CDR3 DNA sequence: TGTGCCAGCAGCTCGGGACTAGCTGGGGGGAGGACTAAAGGCGGCACAGATACGCAGTATTTT. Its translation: CASSSGLAGGRTKGGTDTQYF.

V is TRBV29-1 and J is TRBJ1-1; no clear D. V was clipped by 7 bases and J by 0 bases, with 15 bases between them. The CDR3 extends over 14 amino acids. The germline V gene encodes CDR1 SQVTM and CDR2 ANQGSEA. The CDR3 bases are TGCAGCGCCGGACGGTGGCAGCTGAACACTGAAGCTTTCTTT. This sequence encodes CSAGRWQLNTEAFF.

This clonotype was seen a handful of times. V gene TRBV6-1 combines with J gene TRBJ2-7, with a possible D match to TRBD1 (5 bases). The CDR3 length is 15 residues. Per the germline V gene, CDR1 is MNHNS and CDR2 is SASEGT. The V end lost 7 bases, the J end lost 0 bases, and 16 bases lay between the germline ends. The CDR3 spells CASIAEDRISYEQYF. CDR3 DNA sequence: TGTGCCAGCATAGCAGAAGACAGAATCTCCTACGAGCAGTACTTC.

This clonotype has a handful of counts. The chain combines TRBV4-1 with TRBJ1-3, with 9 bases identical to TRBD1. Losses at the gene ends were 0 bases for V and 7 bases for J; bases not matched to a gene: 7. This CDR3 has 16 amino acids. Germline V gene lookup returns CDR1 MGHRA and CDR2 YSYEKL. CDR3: CASSQDGTGMSNTIYF. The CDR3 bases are TGCGCCAGCAGCCAAGATGGGACAGGGATGTCGAACACCATATATTTT.

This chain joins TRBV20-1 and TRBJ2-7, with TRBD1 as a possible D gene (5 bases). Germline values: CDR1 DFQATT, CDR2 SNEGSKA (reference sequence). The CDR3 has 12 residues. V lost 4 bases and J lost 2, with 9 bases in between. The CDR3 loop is CSANRIAYEQYF. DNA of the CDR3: TGCAGTGCTAACAGGATTGCCTACGAGCAGTACTTC.

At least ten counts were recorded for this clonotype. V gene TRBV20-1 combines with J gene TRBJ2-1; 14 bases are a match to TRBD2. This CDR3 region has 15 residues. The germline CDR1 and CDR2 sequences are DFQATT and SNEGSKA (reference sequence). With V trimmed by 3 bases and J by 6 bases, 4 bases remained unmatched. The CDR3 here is CSASQGLAGANEQFF. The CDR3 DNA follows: TGCAGTGCTAGTCAGGGACTAGCGGGAGCCAATGAGCAGTTCTTC.

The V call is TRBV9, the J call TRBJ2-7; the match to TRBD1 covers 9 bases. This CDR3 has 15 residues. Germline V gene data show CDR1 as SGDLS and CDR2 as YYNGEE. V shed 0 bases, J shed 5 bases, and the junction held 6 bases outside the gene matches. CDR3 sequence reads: CASSVGGTGTHEQYF. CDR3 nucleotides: TGTGCCAGCAGCGTAGGCGGGACAGGGACCCACGAGCAGTACTTC.

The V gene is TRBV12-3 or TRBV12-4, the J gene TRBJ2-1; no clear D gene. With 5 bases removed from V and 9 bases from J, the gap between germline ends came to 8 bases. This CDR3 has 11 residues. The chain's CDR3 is CASSPVSEQFF. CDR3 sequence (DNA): TGTGCCAGCAGTCCCGTGAGTGAGCAGTTCTTC.

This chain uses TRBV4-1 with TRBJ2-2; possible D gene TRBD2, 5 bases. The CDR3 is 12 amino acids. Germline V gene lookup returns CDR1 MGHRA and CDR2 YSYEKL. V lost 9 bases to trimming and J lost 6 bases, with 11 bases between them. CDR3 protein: CASGGPAGELFF. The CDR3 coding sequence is TGCGCCAGTGGCGGGCCGGCCGGGGAGCTGTTTTTT.

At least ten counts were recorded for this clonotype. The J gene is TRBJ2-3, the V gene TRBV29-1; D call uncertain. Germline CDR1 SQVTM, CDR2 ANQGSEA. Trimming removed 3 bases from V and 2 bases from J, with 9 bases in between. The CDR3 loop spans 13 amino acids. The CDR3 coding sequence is TGCAGCGTTGAGGGTAGCTCCACAGATACGCAGTATTTT. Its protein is CSVEGSSTDTQYF.

The CDR3 reads CASSYSVTGRYGYTF. DNA of the CDR3: TGTGCCAGCAGTTACTCTGTGACAGGTCGCTATGGCTACACCTTC. This sequence joins TRBV6-5 and TRBJ1-2; D might be TRBD1 (6 bases). Germline assignment: CDR1 MNHEY and CDR2 SVGAGI. The V and J ends lost 0 bases and 4 bases respectively, with 12 bases between them. The CDR3 contains 15 residues.

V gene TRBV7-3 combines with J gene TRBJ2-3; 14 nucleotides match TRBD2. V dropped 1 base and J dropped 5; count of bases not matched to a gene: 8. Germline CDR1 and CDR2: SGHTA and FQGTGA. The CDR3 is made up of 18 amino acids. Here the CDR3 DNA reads TGTGCCAGCAGCTTAATAGGGACTAGCGGGAGAATAAGAGATACGCAGTATTTT. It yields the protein CASSLIGTSGRIRDTQYF.

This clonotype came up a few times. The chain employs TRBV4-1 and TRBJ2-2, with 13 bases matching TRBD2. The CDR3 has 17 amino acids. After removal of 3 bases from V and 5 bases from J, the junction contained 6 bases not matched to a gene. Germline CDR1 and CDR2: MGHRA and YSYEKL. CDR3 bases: TGCGCCAGCAGCCACCTGGGGACTAGCGGGAAAACCGGGGAGCTGTTTTTT. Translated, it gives CASSHLGTSGKTGELFF.

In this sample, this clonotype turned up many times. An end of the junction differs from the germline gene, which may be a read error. CDR3 sequence (DNA): TGTGCCAGCAGCTTACTAGCGGGTGGCAATGAGCAGTTCTTC. Encoded protein: CASSLLAGGNEQFF. The rearrangement joins TRBV5-1 to TRBJ2-1, with 9 bases identical to TRBD2. CDR3 size: 14 residues. Germline CDR1 reads SGHRS; CDR2 reads YFSETQ.

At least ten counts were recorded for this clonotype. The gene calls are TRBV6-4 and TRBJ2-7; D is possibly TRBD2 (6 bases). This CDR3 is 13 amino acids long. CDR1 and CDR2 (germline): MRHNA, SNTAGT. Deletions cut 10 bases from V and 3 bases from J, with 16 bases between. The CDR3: CAMLTGGIYEQYF. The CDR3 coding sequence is TGTGCCATGCTGACGGGCGGGATCTACGAGCAGTACTTC.

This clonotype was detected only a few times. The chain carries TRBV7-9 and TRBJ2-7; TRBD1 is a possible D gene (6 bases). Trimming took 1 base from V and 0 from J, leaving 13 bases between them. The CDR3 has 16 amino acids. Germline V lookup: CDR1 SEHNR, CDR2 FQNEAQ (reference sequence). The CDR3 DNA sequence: TGTGCCAGCAGCTTAGTAGGCAGGGGCTACTCCTACGAGCAGTACTTC. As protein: CASSLVGRGYSYEQYF.

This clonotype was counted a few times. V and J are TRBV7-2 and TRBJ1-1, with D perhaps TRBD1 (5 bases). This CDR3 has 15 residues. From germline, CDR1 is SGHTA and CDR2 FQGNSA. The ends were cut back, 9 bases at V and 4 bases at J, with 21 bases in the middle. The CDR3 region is CARGGGQWWFTEAFF. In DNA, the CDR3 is TGTGCCAGGGGCGGAGGACAATGGTGGTTCACTGAAGCTTTCTTT.

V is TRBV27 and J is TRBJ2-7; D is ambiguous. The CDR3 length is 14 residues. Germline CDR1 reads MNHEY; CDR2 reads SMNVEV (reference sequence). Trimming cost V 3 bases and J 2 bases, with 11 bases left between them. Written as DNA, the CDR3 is TGTGCCAGCAGTTTCGGCAGGAATGCCTACGAGCAGTACTTC. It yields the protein CASSFGRNAYEQYF.

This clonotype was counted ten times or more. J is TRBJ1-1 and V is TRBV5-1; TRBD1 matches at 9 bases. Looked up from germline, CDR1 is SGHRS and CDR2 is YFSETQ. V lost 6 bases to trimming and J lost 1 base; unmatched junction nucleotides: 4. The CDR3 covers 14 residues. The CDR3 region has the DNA TGCGCCAGCATTCCGGGACAGGGGAACACTGAAGCTTTCTTT. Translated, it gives CASIPGQGNTEAFF. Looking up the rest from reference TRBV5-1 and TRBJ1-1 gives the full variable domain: KAGVTQTPRYLIKTRGQQVTLSCSPISGHRSVSWYQQTPGQGLQFLFEYFSETQRNKGNFPGRFSGRQFSNSRSEMNVSTLELGDSALYLCASIPGQGNTEAFFGQGTRLTVV.